The entry below describes one T cell receptor beta chain. Its antigen is unidentified. In germline, CDR1 is KGHSH, CDR2 LQKENI. V lost 1 base to trimming and J lost 4 bases; unmatched junction nucleotides: 4. This CDR3 region has 15 residues. The data were taken from a study of cytomegalovirus exposure and HLA in healthy donors. Amplification used 60 Vbeta primers and 13 Jbeta primers. The protocol was immunoSEQ multiplex PCR, while the TCRdb copy is restricted to in-frame clones and leaves out a portion. The sample holds 150,000 to 200,000 clones, 65% to 85% seen once. The study's findings and limits: When analyzed later, a missense DCLRE1C variant was found to be linked to TCR beta V- and J-gene trimming. Rare TCR sequences predominated, though certain public TCRs were found in many donors.

Material: PBMCs. The gene calls are TRBV18 and TRBJ2-7; 10 bases line up with TRBD2. The sequence came from a middle-aged man in good health and CMV-seropositive. The CDR3 DNA is TGTGCCAGCTCACCACTTAGCGGGGGGTCGTACGAGCAGTACTTC. Its protein product is CASSPLSGGSYEQYF. Supplemented by reference TRBV18 and TRBJ2-7, the full variable domain reads NAGVMQNPRHLVRRRGQEARLRCSPMKGHSHVYWYRQLPEEGLKFMVYLQKENIIDESGMPKERFSAEFPKEGPSILRIQQVVRGDSAAYFCASSPLSGGSYEQYFGPGTRLTVT.